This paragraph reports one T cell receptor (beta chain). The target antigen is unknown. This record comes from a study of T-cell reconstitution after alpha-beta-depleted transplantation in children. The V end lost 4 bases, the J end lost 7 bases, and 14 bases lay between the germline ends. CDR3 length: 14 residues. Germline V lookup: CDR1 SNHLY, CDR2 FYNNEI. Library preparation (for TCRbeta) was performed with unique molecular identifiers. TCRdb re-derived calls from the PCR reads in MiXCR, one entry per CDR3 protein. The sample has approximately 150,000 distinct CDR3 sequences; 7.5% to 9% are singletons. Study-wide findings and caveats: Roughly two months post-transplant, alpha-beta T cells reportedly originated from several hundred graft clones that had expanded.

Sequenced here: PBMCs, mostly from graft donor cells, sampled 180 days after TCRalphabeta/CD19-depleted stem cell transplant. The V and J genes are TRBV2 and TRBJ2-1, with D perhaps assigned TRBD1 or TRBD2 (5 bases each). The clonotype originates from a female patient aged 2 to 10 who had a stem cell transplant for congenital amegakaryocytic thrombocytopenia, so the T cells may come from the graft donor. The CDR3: CASSARDGLNEQFF. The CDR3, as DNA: TGTGCCAGCAGTGCACGGGACGGTCTAAATGAGCAGTTCTTC.